The source of this TCR beta chain is a study of chronic HIV infection and antiretroviral therapy. V shed 3 bases and J shed 2 bases, with 14 bases lying between them. Germline CDR1 is DFQATT and CDR2 is SNEGSKA (reference sequence). The CDR3 length is 15 residues. MiXCR, applied by TCRdb to the 5' RACE reads, yields one record per CDR3 protein. The sample holds more than 40,000 distinct CDR3 sequences, approximately 19% seen once. The gene calls are TRBV20-1 and TRBJ1-5; D may be TRBD1 (6 bases). The sample was peripheral blood. This TCR was sampled from an adult who had HIV and had not received antiretroviral therapy, or was an uninfected healthy control (not recorded which). The CDR3 DNA sequence: TGCAGTGCTAGGGGGACACTGTATCGCAATCAGCCCCAGCATTTT. Translated: CSARGTLYRNQPQHF.